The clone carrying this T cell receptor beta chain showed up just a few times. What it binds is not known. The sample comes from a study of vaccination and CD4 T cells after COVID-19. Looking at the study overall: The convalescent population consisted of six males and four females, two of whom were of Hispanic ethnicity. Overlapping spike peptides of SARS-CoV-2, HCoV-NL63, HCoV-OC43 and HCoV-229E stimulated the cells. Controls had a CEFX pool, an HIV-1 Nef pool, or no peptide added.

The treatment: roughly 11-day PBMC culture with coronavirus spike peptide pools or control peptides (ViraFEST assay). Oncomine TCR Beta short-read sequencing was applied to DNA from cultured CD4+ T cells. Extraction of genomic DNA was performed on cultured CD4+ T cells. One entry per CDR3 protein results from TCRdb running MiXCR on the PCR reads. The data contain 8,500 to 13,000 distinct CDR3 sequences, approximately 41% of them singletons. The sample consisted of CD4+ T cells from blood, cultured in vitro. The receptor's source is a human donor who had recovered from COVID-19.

CDR3 loop: CASSYFSGEAGELFF. The CDR3 coding sequence is TGTGCCAGCAGTTACTTCTCGGGGGAGGCCGGGGAGCTGTTTTTT. The rearrangement joins TRBV6-5 to TRBJ2-2; a weak D match, TRBD2 (6 bases). Germline V gives CDR1 MNHEY, CDR2 SVGAGI. The CDR3 length is 15 residues. Trimming pared 1 base from V and 6 bases from J, leaving 12 bases between.